A selection of T cell receptor beta chains follows, all from one sample in a study of T cells in Graves' hyperthyroidism and ophthalmopathy. TCRdb ran MiXCR on the multiplex PCR reads and lists one entry per CDR3 protein. This sample has 550,000 to 700,000 distinct CDR3 sequences; 14% to 15% occur once, and the top ten carry 4.3%. The sequenced sample was blood. The receptors come from a woman in her 40s with Graves' ophthalmopathy. Each CDR3 is given with its conserved first and last residue. A D gene is named only where the DNA matches it firmly. The size entry is marked missing in some rows and otherwise reads once, few, many or a size class.

j_gene: TRBJ2-5
abundance: many
len: 15
d_gene: TRBD2
v_gene: TRBV2
CDR3aa: CASREPGLALETQYF
CDR3nt: TGTGCCAGCAGGGAACCGGGACTAGCGTTGGAGACCCAGTACTTC

j_gene: TRBJ2-7
abundance: NA
len: 17
d_gene: TRBD2
v_gene: TRBV28
CDR3aa: CASRPGPGLATSYEQYF
CDR3nt: TGTGCCAGCAGGCCAGGTCCGGGACTAGCGACCTCCTACGAGCAGTACTTC

j_gene: TRBJ2-4
abundance: many
len: 16
d_gene: NA
v_gene: TRBV28
CDR3aa: CASSPSGEGTKNIQYF
CDR3nt: TGTGCCAGCAGTCCGTCAGGGGAGGGGACCAAAAACATTCAGTACTTC

j_gene: TRBJ2-4
abundance: many
len: 15
d_gene: NA
v_gene: TRBV12-3/TRBV12-4
CDR3aa: CASSLVGRAKNIQYF
CDR3nt: TGTGCCAGCAGTTTAGTAGGACGAGCCAAAAACATTCAGTACTTC

j_gene: TRBJ2-7
abundance: NA
len: 14
d_gene: TRBD1
v_gene: TRBV4-1
CDR3aa: CASSQADRAGEQYF
CDR3nt: TGCGCCAGCAGCCAAGCGGACAGGGCAGGCGAGCAGTACTTC

j_gene: TRBJ1-5
abundance: many
len: 15
d_gene: NA
v_gene: TRBV6-1
CDR3aa: CASRPAQDYNQPQHF
CDR3nt: TGTGCCAGCAGGCCGGCTCAGGATTACAATCAGCCCCAGCATTTT

j_gene: TRBJ2-7
abundance: few
len: 11
d_gene: NA
v_gene: TRBV18
CDR3aa: CASSRAIEQYF
CDR3nt: TGTGCCAGCTCTCGGGCTATAGAGCAGTACTTC

j_gene: TRBJ2-7
abundance: many
len: 14
d_gene: NA
v_gene: TRBV19
CDR3aa: CASSMSVGSYEQYF
CDR3nt: TGTGCCAGTAGTATGTCCGTAGGTTCGTACGAGCAGTACTTC

j_gene: TRBJ1-2
abundance: many
len: 16
d_gene: NA
v_gene: TRBV28
CDR3aa: CASSPRGRQDNYGYTF
CDR3nt: TGTGCCAGCAGTCCTAGGGGTAGACAGGACAACTATGGCTACACCTTC

j_gene: TRBJ2-7
abundance: NA
len: 17
d_gene: TRBD2
v_gene: TRBV4-1
CDR3aa: CASSQVSGAGDLWEQYF
CDR3nt: TGCGCCAGCAGCCAAGTGTCTGGGGCGGGAGATTTATGGGAGCAGTACTTC

j_gene: TRBJ1-3
abundance: many
len: 15
d_gene: NA
v_gene: TRBV7-2
CDR3aa: CASSTQGGPGNTIYF
CDR3nt: TGTGCCAGCAGCACACAGGGTGGCCCTGGAAACACCATATATTTT

j_gene: TRBJ1-1
abundance: many
len: 11
d_gene: NA
v_gene: TRBV12-3/TRBV12-4
CDR3aa: CASSARAGAFF
CDR3nt: TGTGCCAGCAGTGCCAGGGCTGGCGCTTTCTTT

j_gene: TRBJ1-1
abundance: NA
len: 14
d_gene: NA
v_gene: TRBV5-1
CDR3aa: CASSSTGYDTEAFF
CDR3nt: TGCGCCAGCAGCTCGACAGGCTACGACACTGAAGCTTTCTTT

j_gene: TRBJ1-6
abundance: many
len: 14
d_gene: NA
v_gene: TRBV25-1
CDR3aa: CASSRGFVDSPLHF
CDR3nt: TGTGCCAGCAGTCGGGGTTTCGTTGATTCACCCCTCCACTTT

j_gene: TRBJ2-7
abundance: NA
len: 12
d_gene: NA
v_gene: TRBV6-2/TRBV6-3
CDR3aa: CASSSFVRGQYF
CDR3nt: TGTGCCAGCAGTAGTTTCGTACGAGGGCAGTACTTC

j_gene: TRBJ1-5
abundance: many
len: 14
d_gene: NA
v_gene: TRBV20-1
CDR3aa: CSARPGGSNQPQHF
CDR3nt: TGCAGTGCTAGGCCCGGGGGGAGCAATCAGCCCCAGCATTTT

j_gene: TRBJ2-4
abundance: many
len: 14
d_gene: NA
v_gene: TRBV29-1
CDR3aa: CSVVWGDPKNIQYF
CDR3nt: TGCAGCGTTGTATGGGGGGATCCCAAAAACATTCAGTACTTC

j_gene: TRBJ1-2
abundance: many
len: 15
d_gene: NA
v_gene: TRBV6-1
CDR3aa: CASSEEAVYIHGYTF
CDR3nt: TGTGCCAGCAGTGAGGAGGCGGTTTATATTCATGGCTACACCTTC

j_gene: TRBJ1-1
abundance: few
len: 14
d_gene: NA
v_gene: TRBV4-2
CDR3aa: CASSQEAGFTEAFF
CDR3nt: TGTGCCAGCAGCCAAGAGGCCGGGTTCACTGAAGCTTTCTTT

j_gene: TRBJ1-1
abundance: NA
len: 14
d_gene: NA
v_gene: TRBV6-5
CDR3aa: CASGSANLNTEAFF
CDR3nt: TGTGCCAGCGGTTCAGCAAACTTGAACACTGAAGCTTTCTTT

j_gene: TRBJ2-2
abundance: NA
len: 15
d_gene: TRBD1
v_gene: TRBV6-5
CDR3aa: CASSYIQGATGELFF
CDR3nt: TGTGCCAGCAGTTATATCCAGGGGGCCACCGGGGAGCTGTTTTTT

j_gene: TRBJ1-5
abundance: many
len: 16
d_gene: TRBD1
v_gene: TRBV28
CDR3aa: CASSDPDRGYNQPQHF
CDR3nt: TGTGCCAGCAGTGATCCGGACAGGGGGTACAATCAGCCCCAGCATTTT

j_gene: TRBJ2-7
abundance: once
len: 20
d_gene: NA
v_gene: TRBV20-1
CDR3aa: CSARDRAKPGTSFLAYEQYF
CDR3nt: TGCAGTGCTAGAGACCGCGCAAAACCGGGCACAAGCTTTTTGGCCTACGAGCAGTACTTC

j_gene: TRBJ1-1
abundance: many
len: 12
d_gene: NA
v_gene: TRBV6-5
CDR3aa: CASSLLGGEAFF
CDR3nt: TGTGCCAGCAGTTTACTCGGTGGGGAAGCTTTCTTT

j_gene: TRBJ1-2
abundance: many
len: 19
d_gene: NA
v_gene: TRBV7-2
CDR3aa: CASSLATAWQAIPTYGYTF
CDR3nt: TGTGCCAGCAGCTTAGCCACAGCATGGCAGGCAATTCCCACCTATGGCTACACCTTC

j_gene: TRBJ1-2
abundance: few
len: 16
d_gene: TRBD1
v_gene: TRBV2
CDR3aa: CAAKESRGRLNYGYTF
CDR3nt: TGTGCCGCTAAGGAGTCCAGGGGGCGCCTTAACTATGGCTACACCTTC

j_gene: TRBJ2-4
abundance: many
len: 16
d_gene: TRBD2
v_gene: TRBV12-3/TRBV12-4
CDR3aa: CASSSTLLAGENIQYF
CDR3nt: TGTGCCAGCAGTTCCACCCTCCTAGCGGGAGAAAACATTCAGTACTTC

j_gene: TRBJ2-2
abundance: few
len: 17
d_gene: NA
v_gene: TRBV6-1
CDR3aa: CASSEGLGAGHTGELFF
CDR3nt: TGTGCCAGCAGTGAAGGTCTGGGGGCGGGACACACCGGGGAGCTGTTTTTT

j_gene: TRBJ1-2
abundance: NA
len: 11
d_gene: NA
v_gene: TRBV2
CDR3aa: CASGVGYGYTF
CDR3nt: TGTGCCAGCGGGGTCGGCTATGGCTACACCTTC

j_gene: TRBJ2-7
abundance: many
len: 13
d_gene: NA
v_gene: TRBV20-1
CDR3aa: CSARGVGANEQYF
CDR3nt: TGCAGTGCTAGAGGGGTAGGGGCCAACGAGCAGTACTTC

j_gene: TRBJ1-6
abundance: few
len: 16
d_gene: TRBD1
v_gene: TRBV5-1
CDR3aa: CASSLEGQGDYSPLHF
CDR3nt: TGCGCCAGCAGCTTGGAAGGACAGGGGGATTACTCACCCCTCCACTTT

j_gene: TRBJ2-4
abundance: many
len: 16
d_gene: NA
v_gene: TRBV6-5
CDR3aa: CASSSEGGRPKNIQYF
CDR3nt: TGTGCCAGCAGTTCAGAGGGTGGGCGGCCCAAAAACATTCAGTACTTC